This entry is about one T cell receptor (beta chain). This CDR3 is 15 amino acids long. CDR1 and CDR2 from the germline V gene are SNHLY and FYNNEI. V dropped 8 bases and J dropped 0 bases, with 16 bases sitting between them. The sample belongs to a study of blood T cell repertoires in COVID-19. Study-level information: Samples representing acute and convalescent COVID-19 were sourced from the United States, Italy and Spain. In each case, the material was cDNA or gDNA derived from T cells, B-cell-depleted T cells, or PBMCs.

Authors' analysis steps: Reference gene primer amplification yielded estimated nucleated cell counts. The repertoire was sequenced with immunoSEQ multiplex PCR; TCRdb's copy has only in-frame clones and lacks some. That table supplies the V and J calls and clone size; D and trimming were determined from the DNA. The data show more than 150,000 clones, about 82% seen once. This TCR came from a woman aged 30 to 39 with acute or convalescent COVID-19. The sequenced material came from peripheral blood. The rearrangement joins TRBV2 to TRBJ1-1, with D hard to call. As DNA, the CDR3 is TGTGCCAGCTTATCTTCAGTAGGAGTGAACACTGAAGCTTTCTTT. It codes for CASLSSVGVNTEAFF.